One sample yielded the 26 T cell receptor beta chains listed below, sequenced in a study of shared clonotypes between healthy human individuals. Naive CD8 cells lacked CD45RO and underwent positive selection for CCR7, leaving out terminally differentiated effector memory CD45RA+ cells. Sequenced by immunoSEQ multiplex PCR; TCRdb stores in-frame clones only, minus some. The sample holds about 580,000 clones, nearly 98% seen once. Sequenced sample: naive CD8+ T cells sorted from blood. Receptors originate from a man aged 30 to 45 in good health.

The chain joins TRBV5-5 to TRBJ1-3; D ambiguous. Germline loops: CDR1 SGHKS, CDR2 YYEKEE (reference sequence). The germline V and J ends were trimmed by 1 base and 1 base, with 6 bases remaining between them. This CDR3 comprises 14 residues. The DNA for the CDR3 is TGTGCCAGCAGCTTGTTAGGGTCTGGAAACACCATATATTTT. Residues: CASSLLGSGNTIYF.

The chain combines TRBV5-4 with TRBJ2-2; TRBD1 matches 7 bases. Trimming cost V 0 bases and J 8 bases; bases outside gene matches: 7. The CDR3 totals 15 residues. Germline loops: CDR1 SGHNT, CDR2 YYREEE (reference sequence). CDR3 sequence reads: CASSLGQGIMGELFF. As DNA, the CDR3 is TGTGCCAGCAGCTTGGGACAGGGCATTATGGGGGAGCTGTTTTTT.

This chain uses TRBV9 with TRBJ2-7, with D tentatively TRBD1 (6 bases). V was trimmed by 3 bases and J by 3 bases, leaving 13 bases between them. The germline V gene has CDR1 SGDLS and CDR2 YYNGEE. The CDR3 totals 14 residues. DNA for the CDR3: TGTGCCAGCAGCGCGGACAGAAATAACTACGAGCAGTACTTC. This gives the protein CASSADRNNYEQYF.

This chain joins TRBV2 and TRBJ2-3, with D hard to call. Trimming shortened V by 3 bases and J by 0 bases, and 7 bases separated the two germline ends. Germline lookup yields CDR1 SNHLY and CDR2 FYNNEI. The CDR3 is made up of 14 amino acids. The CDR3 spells CASSDKPSTDTQYF. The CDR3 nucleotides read TGTGCCAGCAGTGACAAGCCAAGCACAGATACGCAGTATTTT.

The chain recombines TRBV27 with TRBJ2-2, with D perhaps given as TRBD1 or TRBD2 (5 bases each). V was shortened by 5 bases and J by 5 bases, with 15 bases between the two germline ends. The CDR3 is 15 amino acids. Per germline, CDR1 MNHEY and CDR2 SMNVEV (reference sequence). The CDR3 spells CASSSAGTRTGELFF. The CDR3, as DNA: TGTGCCAGCAGTAGTGCAGGGACGAGGACCGGGGAGCTGTTTTTT.

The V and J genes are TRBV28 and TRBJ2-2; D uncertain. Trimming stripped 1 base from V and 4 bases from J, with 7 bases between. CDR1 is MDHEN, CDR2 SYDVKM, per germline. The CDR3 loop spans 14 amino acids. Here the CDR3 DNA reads TGTGCCAGCAGTTTATATACAGTCACCGGGGAGCTGTTTTTT. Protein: CASSLYTVTGELFF.

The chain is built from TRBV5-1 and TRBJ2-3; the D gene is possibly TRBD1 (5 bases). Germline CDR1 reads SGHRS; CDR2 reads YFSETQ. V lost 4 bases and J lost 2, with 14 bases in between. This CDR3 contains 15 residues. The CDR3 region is CASSPGHRATDTQYF. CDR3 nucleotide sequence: TGCGCCAGCAGCCCCGGACATAGAGCCACAGATACGCAGTATTTT.

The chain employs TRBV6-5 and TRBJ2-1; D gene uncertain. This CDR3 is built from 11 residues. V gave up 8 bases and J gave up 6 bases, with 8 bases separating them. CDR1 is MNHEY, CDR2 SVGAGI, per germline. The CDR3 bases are TGTGCCAGCGGTTCGGGCAATGAGCAGTTCTTC. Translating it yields CASGSGNEQFF.

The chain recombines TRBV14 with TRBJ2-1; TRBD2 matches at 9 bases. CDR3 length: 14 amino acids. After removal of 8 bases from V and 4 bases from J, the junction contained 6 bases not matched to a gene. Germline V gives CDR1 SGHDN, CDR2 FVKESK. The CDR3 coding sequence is TGTGCCAGCTCGTTCCTAGCGGGATACAATGAGCAGTTCTTC. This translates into CASSFLAGYNEQFF.

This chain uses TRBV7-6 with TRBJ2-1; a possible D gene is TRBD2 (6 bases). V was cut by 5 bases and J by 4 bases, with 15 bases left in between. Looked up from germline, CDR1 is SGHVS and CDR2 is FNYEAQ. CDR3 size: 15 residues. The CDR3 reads CASSPGSSAYNEQFF. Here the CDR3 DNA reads TGTGCCAGCAGCCCGGGGTCTAGCGCGTACAATGAGCAGTTCTTC.

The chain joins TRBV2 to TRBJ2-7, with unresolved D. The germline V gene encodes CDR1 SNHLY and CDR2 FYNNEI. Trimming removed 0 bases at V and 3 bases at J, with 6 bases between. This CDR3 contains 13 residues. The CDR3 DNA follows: TGTGCCAGCAGTGAAGCCTGGGACTACGAGCAGTACTTC. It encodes CASSEAWDYEQYF.

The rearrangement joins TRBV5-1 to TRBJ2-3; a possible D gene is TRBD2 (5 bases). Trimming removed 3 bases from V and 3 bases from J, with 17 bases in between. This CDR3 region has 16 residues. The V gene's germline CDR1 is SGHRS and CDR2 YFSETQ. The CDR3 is CASSSGTSSLTDTQYF. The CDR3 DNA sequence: TGCGCCAGCAGCTCGGGAACCTCTTCTTTGACAGATACGCAGTATTTT.

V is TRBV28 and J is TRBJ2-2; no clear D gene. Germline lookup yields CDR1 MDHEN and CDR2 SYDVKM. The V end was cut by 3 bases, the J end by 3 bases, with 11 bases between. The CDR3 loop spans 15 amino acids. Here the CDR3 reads CASSFYARDTGELFF. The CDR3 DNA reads TGTGCCAGCAGTTTTTACGCCCGGGACACCGGGGAGCTGTTTTTT.

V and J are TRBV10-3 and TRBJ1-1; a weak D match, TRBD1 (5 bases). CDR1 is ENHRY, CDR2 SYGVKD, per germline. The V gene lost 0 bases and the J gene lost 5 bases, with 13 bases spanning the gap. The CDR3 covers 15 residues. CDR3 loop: CAISESGQVQTEAFF. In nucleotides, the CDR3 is TGTGCCATCAGTGAGTCGGGGCAGGTTCAGACTGAAGCTTTCTTT.

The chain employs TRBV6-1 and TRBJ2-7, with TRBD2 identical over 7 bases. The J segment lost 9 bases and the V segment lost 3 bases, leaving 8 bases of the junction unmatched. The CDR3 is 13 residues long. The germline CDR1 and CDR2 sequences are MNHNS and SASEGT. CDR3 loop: CASSELADRGQYF. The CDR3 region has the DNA TGTGCCAGCAGTGAGCTAGCGGATCGCGGGCAGTACTTC.

Here the CDR3 DNA reads TGTGCCAGCAGCTCCCGACTAGGAGGCGACAATGAGCAGTTCTTC. As protein: CASSSRLGGDNEQFF. This chain links TRBV9 with TRBJ2-1; a weak D match, TRBD2 (6 bases). Trimming removed 4 bases at V and 5 bases at J, with 16 bases between. CDR3 length: 15 amino acids. Germline V gives CDR1 SGDLS, CDR2 YYNGEE.

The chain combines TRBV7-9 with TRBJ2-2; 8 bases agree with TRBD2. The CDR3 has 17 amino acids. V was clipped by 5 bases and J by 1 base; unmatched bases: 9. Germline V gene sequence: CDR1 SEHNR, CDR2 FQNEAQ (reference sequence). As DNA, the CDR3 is TGTGCCAGCAGCACCCTAACTAGCGGACGGAACACCGGGGAGCTGTTTTTT. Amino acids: CASSTLTSGRNTGELFF.

For the CDR3, the DNA is TGTGCCAGCTCACCAATCCGGGAGGGAGTCCATGAGCAGTTCTTC. Translated: CASSPIREGVHEQFF. This chain joins TRBV18 and TRBJ2-1, with TRBD2 identical over 8 bases. Germline V gene sequence: CDR1 KGHSH, CDR2 LQKENI. This CDR3 comprises 15 residues. With 2 bases clipped from V and 8 bases from J, the junction kept 8 bases outside the gene matches. Based on the CDR3 plus reference TRBV18 and TRBJ2-1, the full variable domain is NAGVMQNPRHLVRRRGQEARLRCSPMKGHSHVYWYRQLPEEGLKFMVYLQKENIIDESGMPKERFSAEFPKEGPSILRIQQVVRGDSAAYFCASSPIREGVHEQFFGPGTRLTVL.

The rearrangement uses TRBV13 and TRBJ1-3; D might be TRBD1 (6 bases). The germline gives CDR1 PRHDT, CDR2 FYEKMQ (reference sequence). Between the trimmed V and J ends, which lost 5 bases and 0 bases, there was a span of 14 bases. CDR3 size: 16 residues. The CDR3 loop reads CASSGRTDPSGNTIYF. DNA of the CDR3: TGTGCCAGCAGCGGAAGGACAGACCCCTCTGGAAACACCATATATTTT. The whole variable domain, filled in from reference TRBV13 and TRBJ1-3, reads AAGVIQSPRHLIKEKRETATLKCYPIPRHDTVYWYQQGPGQDPQFLISFYEKMQSDKGSIPDRFSAQQFSDYHSELNMSSLELGDSALYFCASSGRTDPSGNTIYFGEGSWLTVV.

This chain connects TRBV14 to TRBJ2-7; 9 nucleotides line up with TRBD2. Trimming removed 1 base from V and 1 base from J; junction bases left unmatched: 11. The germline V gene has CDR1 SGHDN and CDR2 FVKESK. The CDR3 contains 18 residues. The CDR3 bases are TGTGCCAGCAGCCAAGGTCTGACTAGCGGCATGACTTCCTACGAGCAGTACTTC. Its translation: CASSQGLTSGMTSYEQYF.

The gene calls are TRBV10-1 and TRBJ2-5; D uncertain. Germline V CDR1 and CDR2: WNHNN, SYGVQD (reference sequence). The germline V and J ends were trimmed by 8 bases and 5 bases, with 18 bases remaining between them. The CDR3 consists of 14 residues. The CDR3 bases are TGCGCCAGCTGTGGAAGGGCCCAAGGGGAGACCCAGTACTTC. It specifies CASCGRAQGETQYF.

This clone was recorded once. The CDR3 region has the DNA TGTGCCACCCTAGCGGGAGACCTAACAGATACGCAGTATTTT. Its protein product is CATLAGDLTDTQYF. The chain links TRBV28 to TRBJ2-3, with 10 nucleotides matching TRBD2. After removal of 10 bases from V and 3 bases from J, the junction contained 7 bases not matched to a gene. Germline V CDR1 and CDR2: MDHEN, SYDVKM. The CDR3 has 14 residues.

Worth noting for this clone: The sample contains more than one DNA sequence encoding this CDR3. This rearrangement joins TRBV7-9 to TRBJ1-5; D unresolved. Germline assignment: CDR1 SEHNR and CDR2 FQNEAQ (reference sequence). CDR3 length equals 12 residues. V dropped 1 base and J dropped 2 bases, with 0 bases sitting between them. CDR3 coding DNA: TGTGCCAGCAGCTTAGGCAATCAGCCCCAGCATTTT. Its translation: CASSLGNQPQHF.

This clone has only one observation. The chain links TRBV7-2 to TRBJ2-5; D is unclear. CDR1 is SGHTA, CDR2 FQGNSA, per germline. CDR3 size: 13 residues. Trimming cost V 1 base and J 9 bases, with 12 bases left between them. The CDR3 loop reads CASSLGGRVSQYF. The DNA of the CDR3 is TGTGCCAGCAGCTTAGGAGGCAGAGTGTCCCAGTACTTC.

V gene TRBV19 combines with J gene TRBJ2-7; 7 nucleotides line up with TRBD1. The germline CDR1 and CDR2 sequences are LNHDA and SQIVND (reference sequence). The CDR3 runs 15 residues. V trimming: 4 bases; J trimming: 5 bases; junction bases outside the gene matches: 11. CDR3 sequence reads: CASSRTGSTRNEQYF. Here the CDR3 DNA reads TGTGCCAGTAGTAGGACAGGATCCACGAGGAACGAGCAGTACTTC.

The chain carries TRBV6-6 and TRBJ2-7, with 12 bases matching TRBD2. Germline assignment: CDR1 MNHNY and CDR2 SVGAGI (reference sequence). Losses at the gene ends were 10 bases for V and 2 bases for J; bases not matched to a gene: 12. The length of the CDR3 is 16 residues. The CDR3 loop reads CATLMILAGGTYEQYF. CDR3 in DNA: TGTGCCACCCTTATGATCCTAGCGGGAGGGACCTACGAGCAGTACTTC.